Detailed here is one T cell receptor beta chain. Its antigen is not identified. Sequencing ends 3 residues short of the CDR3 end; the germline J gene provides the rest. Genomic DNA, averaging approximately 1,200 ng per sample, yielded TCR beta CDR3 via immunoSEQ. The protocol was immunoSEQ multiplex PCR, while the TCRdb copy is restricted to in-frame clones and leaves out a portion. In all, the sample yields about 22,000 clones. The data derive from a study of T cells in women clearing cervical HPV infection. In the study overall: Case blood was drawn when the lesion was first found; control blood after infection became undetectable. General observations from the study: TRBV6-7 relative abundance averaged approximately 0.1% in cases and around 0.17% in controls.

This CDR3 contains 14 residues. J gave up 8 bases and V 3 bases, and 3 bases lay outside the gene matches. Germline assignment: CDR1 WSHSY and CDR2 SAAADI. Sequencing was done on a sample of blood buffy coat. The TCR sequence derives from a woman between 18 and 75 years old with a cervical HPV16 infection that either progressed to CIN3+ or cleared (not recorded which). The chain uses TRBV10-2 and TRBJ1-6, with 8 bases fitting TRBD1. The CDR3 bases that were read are TGCGCCAGCAGTGATCAACAGGGGGATTCACCC. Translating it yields CASSDQQGDSP. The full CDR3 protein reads CASSDQQGDSPLHF.